This T cell receptor (beta chain) was identified in a study of shared clonotypes between healthy human individuals. Study-level findings and limits: Shared across a few donors were 4% to 6% of the naive CD4 clonotypes.

V gave up 4 bases and J gave up 5 bases; unmatched junction bases: 11. CDR3 length: 15 residues. Germline assignment: CDR1 SGHRS and CDR2 YFSETQ. Into CD45RA+ naive and CD45RA-negative memory subsets, the CD4+ cells were split. On this clone itself: Its antigen is unidentified.

TCRdb's copy holds only in-frame clones and misses some; the assay was immunoSEQ multiplex PCR. The sample holds 1.6 million or so clones; just under 99% are singletons and the top ten take 0.3% to 0.45%. The chain combines TRBV5-1 with TRBJ2-5, with TRBD2 identical over 7 bases. Input material: naive CD4+ T cells sorted from blood. The subset here: CD45RA+ positively selected. The sequence was collected from a man aged 30 to 45 in good health. Written as DNA, the CDR3 is TGCGCCAGCAGCAGGGACGGCGGGAGTACGGAGACCCAGTACTTC. Its protein product is CASSRDGGSTETQYF.